This record looks at one T cell receptor beta chain sequence and its context. The antigen is unknown. Repertoires were generated with immunoSEQ multiplex PCR, while TCRdb's copy carries only in-frame clones and drops some. Found here are some 130,000 clones, 90% to 95% of them singletons; the top ten hold about 3.1%. This entry is derived from a study of T cell responses to AZD1222 COVID-19 vaccine. On the study more broadly: Second doses that came at about 4 or about 12 weeks were put together.

Germline-derived CDR1 and CDR2 are LGHNA and YSLEER. This CDR3 has 15 residues. The V end lost 2 bases, the J end lost 5 bases, and 15 bases lay between the germline ends. Study conclusions and caveats: The repertoires were collected only after the peak T cell response. Nearly half of spike-specific TCRs reportedly target variant regions that are unmutated in the B.1.351 and B.1.1.7 variants. The study found Spike-specific TCR breadth and depth rose after two AZD1222 doses.

The sample here was peripheral blood, taken on day 0 of AZD1222 vaccination. The chain links TRBV4-3 to TRBJ1-1, with no clear D. The TCR was taken from an adult in good health. This chain's CDR3 is CASSQSSRSRTEAFF. DNA of the CDR3: TGCGCCAGCAGCCAAAGTAGCCGGTCTAGGACTGAAGCTTTCTTT.